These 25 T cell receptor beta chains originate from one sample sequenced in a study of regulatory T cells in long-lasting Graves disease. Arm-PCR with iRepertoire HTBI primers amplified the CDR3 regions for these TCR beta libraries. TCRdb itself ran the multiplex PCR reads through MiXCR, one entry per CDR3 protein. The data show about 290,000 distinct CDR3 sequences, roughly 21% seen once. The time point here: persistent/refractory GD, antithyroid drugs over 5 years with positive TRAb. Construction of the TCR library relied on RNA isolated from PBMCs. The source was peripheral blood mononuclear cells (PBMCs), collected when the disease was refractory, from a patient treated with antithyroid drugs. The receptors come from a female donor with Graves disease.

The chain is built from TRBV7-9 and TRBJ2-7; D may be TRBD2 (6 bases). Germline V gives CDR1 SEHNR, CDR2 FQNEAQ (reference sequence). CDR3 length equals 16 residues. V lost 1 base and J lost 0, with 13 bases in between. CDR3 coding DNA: TGTGCCAGCAGCTTAGGGCGGGGCGTCGCCTCCTACGAGCAGTACTTC. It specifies CASSLGRGVASYEQYF.

The CDR3 coding sequence is TGTGCCAGCAGCAAAATGGGGCGGGGTTGGCAGCCCCAGCATTTT. This translates into CASSKMGRGWQPQHF. The chain has TRBV28 and TRBJ1-5, with D possibly being TRBD1 (5 bases). The CDR3 consists of 15 residues. The ends were cut back, 6 bases at V and 7 bases at J, with 19 bases in the middle. Germline loops: CDR1 MDHEN, CDR2 SYDVKM.

CDR3 residues: CASSDPRAGSPLHF. The CDR3 DNA is TGTGCCAGCAGTGATCCCAGGGCGGGTTCACCCCTCCACTTT. The V gene is TRBV27, the J gene TRBJ1-6; a possible D gene is TRBD1 (5 bases). Germline V gives CDR1 MNHEY, CDR2 SMNVEV (reference sequence). The CDR3 runs 14 residues. Between the trimmed V and J ends, which lost 5 bases and 9 bases, there was a span of 14 bases.

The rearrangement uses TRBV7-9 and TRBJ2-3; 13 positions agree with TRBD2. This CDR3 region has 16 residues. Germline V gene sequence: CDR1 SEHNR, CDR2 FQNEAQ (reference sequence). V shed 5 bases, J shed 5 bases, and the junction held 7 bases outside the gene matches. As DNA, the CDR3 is TGTGCCAGCAGCCCCGGGACTAGCGGGAATGTAGATACGCAGTATTTT. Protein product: CASSPGTSGNVDTQYF.

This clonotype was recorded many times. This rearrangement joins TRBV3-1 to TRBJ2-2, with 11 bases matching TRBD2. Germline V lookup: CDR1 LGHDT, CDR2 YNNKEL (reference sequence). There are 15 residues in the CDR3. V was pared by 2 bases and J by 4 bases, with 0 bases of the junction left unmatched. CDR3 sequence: CASSQLAGGTGELFF. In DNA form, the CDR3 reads TGTGCCAGCAGCCAACTAGCGGGAGGCACCGGGGAGCTGTTTTTT.

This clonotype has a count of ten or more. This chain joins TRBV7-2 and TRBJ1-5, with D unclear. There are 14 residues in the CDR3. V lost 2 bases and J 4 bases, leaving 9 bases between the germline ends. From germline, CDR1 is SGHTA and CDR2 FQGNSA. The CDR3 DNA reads TGTGCCAGCAGCTTATCCCCGGGGAATCAGCCCCAGCATTTT. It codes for CASSLSPGNQPQHF.

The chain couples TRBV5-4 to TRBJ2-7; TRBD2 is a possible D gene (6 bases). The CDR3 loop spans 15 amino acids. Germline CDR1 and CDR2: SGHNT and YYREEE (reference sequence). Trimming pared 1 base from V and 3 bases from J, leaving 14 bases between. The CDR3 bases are TGTGCCAGCAGCTTGTCTCGACTAGGTAGCTACGAGCAGTACTTC. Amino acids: CASSLSRLGSYEQYF.

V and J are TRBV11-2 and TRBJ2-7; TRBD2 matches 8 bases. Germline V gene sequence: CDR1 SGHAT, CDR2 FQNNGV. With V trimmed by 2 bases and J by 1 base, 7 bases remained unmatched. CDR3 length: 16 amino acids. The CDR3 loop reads CASSLLAGGGSYEQYF. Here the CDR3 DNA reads TGTGCCAGCAGCTTACTGGCGGGAGGTGGGTCCTACGAGCAGTACTTC.

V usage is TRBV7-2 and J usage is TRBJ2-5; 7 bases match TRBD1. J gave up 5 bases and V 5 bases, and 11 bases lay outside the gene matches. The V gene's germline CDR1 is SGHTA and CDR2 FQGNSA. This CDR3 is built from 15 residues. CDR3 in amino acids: CASSTLDRTRETQYF. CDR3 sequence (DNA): TGTGCCAGCAGCACGCTGGACAGGACCCGGGAGACCCAGTACTTC.

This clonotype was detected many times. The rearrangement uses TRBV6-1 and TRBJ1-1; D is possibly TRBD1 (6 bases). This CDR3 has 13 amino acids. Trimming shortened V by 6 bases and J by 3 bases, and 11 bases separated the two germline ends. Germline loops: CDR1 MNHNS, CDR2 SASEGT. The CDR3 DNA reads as TGTGCCAGCAGGTGGACAGCCCACACTGAAGCTTTCTTT. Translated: CASRWTAHTEAFF.

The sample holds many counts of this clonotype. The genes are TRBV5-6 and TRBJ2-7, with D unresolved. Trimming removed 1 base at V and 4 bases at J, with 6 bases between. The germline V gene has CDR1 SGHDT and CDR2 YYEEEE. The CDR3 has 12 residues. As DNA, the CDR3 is TGTGCCAGCAGCTTGTATCGGTACGAGCAGTACTTC. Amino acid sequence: CASSLYRYEQYF.

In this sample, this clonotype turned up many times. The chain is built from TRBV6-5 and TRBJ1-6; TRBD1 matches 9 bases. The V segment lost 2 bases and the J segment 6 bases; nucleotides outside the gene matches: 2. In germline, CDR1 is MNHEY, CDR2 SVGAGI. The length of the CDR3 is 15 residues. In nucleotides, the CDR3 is TGTGCCAGCAGTTACCTGGACAGGGGTAATTCACCCCTCCACTTT. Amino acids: CASSYLDRGNSPLHF.

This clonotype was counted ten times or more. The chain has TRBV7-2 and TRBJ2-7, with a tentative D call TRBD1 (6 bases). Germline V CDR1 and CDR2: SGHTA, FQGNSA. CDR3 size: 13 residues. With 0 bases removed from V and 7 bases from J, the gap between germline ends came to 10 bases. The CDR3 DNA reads TGTGCCAGCAGCTTAGCGTTTGACAGGGAGCAGTACTTC. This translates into CASSLAFDREQYF.

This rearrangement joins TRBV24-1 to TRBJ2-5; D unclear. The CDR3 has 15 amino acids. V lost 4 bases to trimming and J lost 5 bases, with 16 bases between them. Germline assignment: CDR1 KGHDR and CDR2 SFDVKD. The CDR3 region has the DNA TGTGCCACCAGTGAACCCGGCCCCCATAGGGAGACCCAGTACTTC. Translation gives CATSEPGPHRETQYF.

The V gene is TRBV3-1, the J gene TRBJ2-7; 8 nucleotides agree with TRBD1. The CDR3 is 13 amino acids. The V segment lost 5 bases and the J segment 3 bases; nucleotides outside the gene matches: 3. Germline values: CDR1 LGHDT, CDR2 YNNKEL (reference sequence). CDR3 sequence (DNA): TGTGCCAGCAGCAAAGGACAGGGCTACGAGCAGTACTTC. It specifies CASSKGQGYEQYF.

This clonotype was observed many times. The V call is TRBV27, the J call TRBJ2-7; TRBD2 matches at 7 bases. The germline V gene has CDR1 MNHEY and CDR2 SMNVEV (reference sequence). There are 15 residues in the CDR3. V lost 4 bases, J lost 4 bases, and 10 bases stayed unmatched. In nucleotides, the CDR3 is TGTGCCAGCAGTTCGTGGTTAGCGGGCCCGTACGAGCAGTACTTC. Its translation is CASSSWLAGPYEQYF.

The chain's CDR3 is CAISESYLEADGYTF. The DNA of the CDR3 is TGTGCCATCAGTGAGTCATACCTCGAGGCGGATGGCTACACCTTC. This rearrangement joins TRBV10-3 to TRBJ1-2; D remains ambiguous. The CDR3 sequence is 15 residues long. The V and J ends lost 0 bases and 6 bases respectively, with 14 bases between them. CDR1 is ENHRY and CDR2 is SYGVKD in the germline V gene.

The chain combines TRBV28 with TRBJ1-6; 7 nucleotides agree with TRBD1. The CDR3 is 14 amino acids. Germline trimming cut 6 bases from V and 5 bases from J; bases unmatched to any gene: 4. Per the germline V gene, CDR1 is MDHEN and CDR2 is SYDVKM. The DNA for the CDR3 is TGTGCCAGCAGATCCGGACAGGATAATTCACCCCTCCACTTT. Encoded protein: CASRSGQDNSPLHF.

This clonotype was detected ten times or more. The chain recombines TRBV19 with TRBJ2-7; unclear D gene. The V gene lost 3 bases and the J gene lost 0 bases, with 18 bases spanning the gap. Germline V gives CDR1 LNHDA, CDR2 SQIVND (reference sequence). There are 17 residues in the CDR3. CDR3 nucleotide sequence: TGTGCCAGTAGTATGAACTCTAAACGGCGGACCTCCTACGAGCAGTACTTC. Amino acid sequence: CASSMNSKRRTSYEQYF.

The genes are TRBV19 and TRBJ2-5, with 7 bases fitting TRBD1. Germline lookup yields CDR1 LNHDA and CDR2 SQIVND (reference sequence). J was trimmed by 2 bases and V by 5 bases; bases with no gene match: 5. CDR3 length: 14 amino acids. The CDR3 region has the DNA TGTGCCAGTAGTTCTGGACAGGTTCAAGAGACCCAGTACTTC. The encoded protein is CASSSGQVQETQYF.

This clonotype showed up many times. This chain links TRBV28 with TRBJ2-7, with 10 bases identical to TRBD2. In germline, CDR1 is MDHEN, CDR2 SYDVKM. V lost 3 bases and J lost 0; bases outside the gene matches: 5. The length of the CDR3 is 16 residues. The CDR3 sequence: CASSLEREGSSYEQYF. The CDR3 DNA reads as TGTGCCAGCAGTTTGGAGCGGGAGGGAAGCTCCTACGAGCAGTACTTC. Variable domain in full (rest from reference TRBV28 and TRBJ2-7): DVKVTQSSRYLVKRTGEKVFLECVQDMDHENMFWYRQDPGLGLRLIYFSYDVKMKEKGDIPEGYSVSREKKERFSLILESASTNQTSMYLCASSLEREGSSYEQYFGPGTRLTVT.

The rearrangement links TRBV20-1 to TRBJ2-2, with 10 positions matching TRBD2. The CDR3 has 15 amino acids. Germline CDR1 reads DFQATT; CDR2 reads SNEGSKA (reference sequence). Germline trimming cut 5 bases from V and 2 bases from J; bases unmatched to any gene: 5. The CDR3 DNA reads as TGCAGTGCTGCTAGCGGGGGACCTAACACCGGGGAGCTGTTTTTT. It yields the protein CSAASGGPNTGELFF.

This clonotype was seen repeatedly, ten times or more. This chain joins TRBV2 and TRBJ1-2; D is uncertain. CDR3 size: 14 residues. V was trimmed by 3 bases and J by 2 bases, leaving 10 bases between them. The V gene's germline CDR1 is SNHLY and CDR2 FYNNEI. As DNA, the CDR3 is TGTGCCAGCAGTGAGTTGGCAGAAAACTATGGCTACACCTTC. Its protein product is CASSELAENYGYTF.

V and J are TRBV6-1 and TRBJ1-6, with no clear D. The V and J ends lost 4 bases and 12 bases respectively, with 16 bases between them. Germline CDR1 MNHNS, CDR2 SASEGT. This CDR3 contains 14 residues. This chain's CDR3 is CASSVIRLMGPLHF. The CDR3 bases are TGTGCCAGCAGTGTCATTAGGTTGATGGGACCCCTCCACTTT.

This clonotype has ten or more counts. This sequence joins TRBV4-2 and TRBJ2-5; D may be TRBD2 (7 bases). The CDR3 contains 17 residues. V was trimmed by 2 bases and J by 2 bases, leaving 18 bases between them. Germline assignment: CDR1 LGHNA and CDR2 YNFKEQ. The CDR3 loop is CASSQPAGAGEQETQYF. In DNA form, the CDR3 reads TGTGCCAGCAGCCAACCAGCAGGGGCGGGAGAGCAAGAGACCCAGTACTTC.